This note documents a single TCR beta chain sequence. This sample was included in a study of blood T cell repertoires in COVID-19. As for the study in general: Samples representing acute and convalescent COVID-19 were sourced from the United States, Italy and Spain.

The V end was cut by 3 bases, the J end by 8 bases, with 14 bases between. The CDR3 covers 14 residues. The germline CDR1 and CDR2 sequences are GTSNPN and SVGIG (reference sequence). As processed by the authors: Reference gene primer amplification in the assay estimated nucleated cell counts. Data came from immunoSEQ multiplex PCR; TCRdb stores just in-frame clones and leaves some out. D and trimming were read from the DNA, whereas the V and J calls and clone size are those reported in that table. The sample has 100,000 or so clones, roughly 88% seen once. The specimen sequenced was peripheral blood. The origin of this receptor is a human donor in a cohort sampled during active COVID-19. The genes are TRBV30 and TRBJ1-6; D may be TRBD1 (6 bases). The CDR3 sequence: CAWRDGQQDSPLHF. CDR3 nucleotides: TGTGCCTGGAGGGACGGACAGCAGGATTCACCCCTCCACTTT.